A selection of T cell receptor beta chains follows, all from one sample in a study of blood T cell repertoires in COVID-19. The protocol was immunoSEQ multiplex PCR, while the TCRdb copy is restricted to in-frame clones and leaves out a portion. The top ten hold more than 20% of the sample, which has about 43,000 clones, over 75% seen once. Material: peripheral blood. The receptors here all came from a woman between 55 and 75 years old with acute or convalescent COVID-19. Both conserved end residues are part of each CDR3. A D gene is named only where the DNA matches it firmly. Clone size is given for some rows only: seen once, a few or many times, or a class if the clone is expanded.

>TRBV5-5|NA|TRBJ1-4|15|TRBD1
CASSLVQGGREKLFF
TGTGCCAGCAGCTTGGTCCAGGGGGGACGGGAAAAACTGTTTTTT
>TRBV19|NA|TRBJ1-5|15|NA
CASSQDGYSNQPQHF
TGTGCCAGTAGCCAAGACGGGTATAGCAATCAGCCCCAGCATTTT
>TRBV11-3|NA|TRBJ2-1|12|NA
CASSSGDNEQFF
TGTGCCAGCAGCTCAGGGGACAATGAGCAGTTCTTC
>TRBV6-5|NA|TRBJ2-2|13|NA
CASRRSNTGELFF
TGTGCCAGCAGGCGTAGCAACACCGGGGAGCTGTTTTTT
>TRBV12-3/TRBV12-4|NA|TRBJ1-5|13|NA
CASTIRENQPQHF
TGTGCCAGCACCATCCGGGAAAATCAGCCCCAGCATTTT
>TRBV5-4|NA|TRBJ1-1|12|NA
CAAGGPGTEAFF
TGTGCGGCGGGGGGGCCGGGCACTGAAGCTTTCTTT
>TRBV6-5|NA|TRBJ1-5|13|TRBD1
CASRGTAYQPQHF
TGTGCCAGCAGGGGGACAGCCTATCAGCCCCAGCATTTT
>TRBV6-4|NA|TRBJ2-3|17|NA
CASSDSTVSVSTDTQYF
TGTGCCAGCAGTGACTCGACTGTTTCGGTTAGCACAGATACGCAGTATTTT
>TRBV6-5|NA|TRBJ1-2|14|TRBD1
CASSSLTGGYGYTF
TGTGCCAGCAGTTCCCTCACAGGGGGCTATGGCTACACCTTC
>TRBV13|once|TRBJ1-1|16|TRBD1
CASSALWTGPMTEAFF
TGTGCCAGCAGCGCACTATGGACAGGGCCGATGACTGAAGCTTTCTTT
>TRBV7-9|NA|TRBJ2-4|13|NA
CASSPSGYSIQYF
TGTGCCAGCAGCCCGTCCGGGTATAGCATTCAGTACTTC
>TRBV27|NA|TRBJ2-2|19|NA
CASSLRQFFRFANTGELFF
TGTGCCAGCAGTTTAAGACAGTTTTTCAGATTCGCGAACACCGGGGAGCTGTTTTTT
>TRBV27|once|TRBJ2-7|15|NA
CASSSGQIGSYEQYF
TGTGCCAGCAGTTCCGGACAGATAGGCTCCTACGAGCAGTACTTC
>TRBV6-5|NA|TRBJ1-6|15|NA
CASTRVRVGNSPLHF
TGTGCCAGCACCCGAGTCAGGGTGGGCAATTCACCCCTCCACTTT
>TRBV19|NA|TRBJ1-2|15|TRBD1
CASSIGQGEGIGYTF
TGTGCCAGTAGTATCGGACAGGGGGAGGGAATCGGCTACACCTTC
>TRBV19|NA|TRBJ1-1|15|NA
CASSPRGGANTEAFF
TGTGCCAGTAGTCCCCGAGGAGGGGCGAACACTGAAGCTTTCTTT
>TRBV27|NA|TRBJ1-2|14|NA
CASSFSSSGYGYTF
TGTGCCAGCAGTTTTTCCAGTTCAGGGTATGGCTACACCTTC
>TRBV9|once|TRBJ1-6|15|TRBD1
CASSPGTGLNSPLHF
TGTGCCAGCAGCCCCGGGACAGGCCTAAATTCACCCCTCCACTTT
>TRBV18|NA|TRBJ2-3|15|NA
CASSPNRGGTDTQYF
TGTGCCAGCTCCCCCAACAGGGGGGGGACAGATACGCAGTATTTT
>TRBV5-4|NA|TRBJ2-1|15|TRBD2
CASRSSGGSYNEQFF
TGTGCCAGCCGGTCTAGCGGGGGCTCCTACAATGAGCAGTTCTTC
>TRBV24-1|NA|TRBJ1-2|12|TRBD1
CATRDRGYGYTF
TGTGCCACCAGGGACAGGGGCTATGGCTACACCTTC
>TRBV5-3|few|TRBJ2-1|16|NA
CARRRAGQSSYNEQFF
TGTGCCAGACGGCGGGCCGGACAGAGCTCCTACAATGAGCAGTTCTTC